The source of this TCR beta chain is a study of beta chain features in type 1 diabetes. Study-level findings and limits: Shorter TCRB CDR3s, moderately but significantly so, were found in Type 1 diabetes patients in all four CD4+ subsets. There were fewer insertions and more deletions at the VDJ junctions of type 1 diabetes patients. The question of HLA type influencing TCRB rearrangement was one that remained unresolved here.

This clone has more than one count but fewer than ten. Antigen specificity is unknown. V was pared by 2 bases and J by 15 bases, with 17 bases between. Germline V gene sequence: CDR1 SGHTA, CDR2 FQGNSA. CDR3 size: 13 residues. The sequenced template was cDNA made from the entire isolated RNA. The repertoire was sequenced with immunoSEQ multiplex PCR; TCRdb's copy has only in-frame clones and lacks some. The data show nearly 350,000 clones, with roughly 8% seen just once and under 0.5% held by the top ten. The chain combines TRBV7-2 with TRBJ2-1; D is ambiguous. The sequence came from a woman between 18 and 29 years old in good health. Material: central memory CD4+ T cells from blood. CDR3 loop: CASSLTRSSPPFF. The CDR3 DNA follows: TGTGCCAGCAGCTTAACTCGGTCGTCCCCCCCGTTCTTC.